This T cell receptor beta chain was recorded in a study of preoperative IRX-2 immunotherapy in early breast cancer. CDR3 size: 16 residues. Germline V CDR1 and CDR2: SGHAT, FQNNGV. V lost 0 bases and J lost 3, with 9 bases in between. Generated by immunoSEQ multiplex PCR, the TCRdb table keeps only in-frame clones and is missing some. The table lists around 13,000 clones, under 95% of them singletons. Treatment described: preoperative locoregional IRX-2 cytokine immunotherapy. Patients received preoperative, locoregional IRX-2 cytokine immunotherapy in a phase Ib study. The receptor was isolated from a human donor with breast cancer. The J gene is TRBJ1-6, the V gene TRBV11-2; a possible D gene is TRBD1 (5 bases). This specimen was acquired from a patient treated with IRX-2 immunotherapy. CDR3 in amino acids: CASSLDLQGYNSPLHF. The CDR3 region has the DNA TGTGCCAGCAGCTTAGATCTCCAGGGCTATAATTCACCCCTCCACTTT.